These T cell receptor beta chains were read from a single sample in a study of CD8 T cells in ankylosing spondylitis. TCRdb re-called the 5' RACE reads through MiXCR, storing one row per CDR3 protein. The sample includes approximately 250,000 distinct CDR3 sequences, under 35% seen only once; the top ten take about 4.2%. The sample taken for sequencing was blood, either unsorted or a sorted T cell fraction (not recorded which). The receptors derive from a male donor with ankylosing spondylitis or in good health (not recorded which). The CDR3 runs from the conserved cysteine through the conserved F or W. The D gene is left open where the match is weak.

V gene: TRBV5-1
D gene: .
CDR3 protein: CASSYRRGPYEQYF

V gene: TRBV12-3/TRBV12-4
D gene: TRBD2
CDR3 protein: CASSSLAGGRLETQYF

V gene: TRBV29-1
D gene: .
CDR3 protein: CSASSVGLDFF

V gene: TRBV20-1
D gene: TRBD1
CDR3 protein: CSASPGQGLETQYF

V gene: TRBV28
D gene: TRBD2
CDR3 protein: CASSLSGTKETQYF

V gene: TRBV12-3/TRBV12-4
D gene: TRBD1
CDR3 protein: CASSLGQGANEQFF

V gene: TRBV7-9
D gene: .
CDR3 protein: CATLFPGLEDEQYF

V gene: TRBV7-6
D gene: .
CDR3 protein: CASSTGAGYQETQYF

V gene: TRBV30
D gene: .
CDR3 protein: CAWSVRLDTEAFF

V gene: TRBV13
D gene: TRBD1
CDR3 protein: CASSFRQGGTEAFF

V gene: TRBV20-1
D gene: .
CDR3 protein: CSASFQGNTRELFF

V gene: TRBV20-1
D gene: TRBD1
CDR3 protein: CSASQGQGTNEQYF

V gene: TRBV20-1
D gene: TRBD1
CDR3 protein: CSASLSPFDRGPDTQYF

V gene: TRBV7-2
D gene: .
CDR3 protein: CASSLNGYGNEKLFF

V gene: TRBV12-3/TRBV12-4
D gene: .
CDR3 protein: CASSLLQLGTQYF

V gene: TRBV5-4
D gene: .
CDR3 protein: CASSRATDMNTEAFF

V gene: TRBV20-1
D gene: .
CDR3 protein: CSAPKTGTDTQYF

V gene: TRBV12-3/TRBV12-4
D gene: .
CDR3 protein: CASSLFGGTPDTQYF

V gene: TRBV20-1
D gene: .
CDR3 protein: CSPLVTDTQYF

V gene: TRBV12-3/TRBV12-4
D gene: .
CDR3 protein: CASRLITTGPYNEQFF

V gene: TRBV12-3/TRBV12-4
D gene: .
CDR3 protein: CASSLGAGSLNEQFF

V gene: TRBV27
D gene: .
CDR3 protein: CASSQQQGGQPQHF

V gene: TRBV5-6
D gene: .
CDR3 protein: CASSPVGAPNTEAFF

V gene: TRBV29-1
D gene: TRBD1
CDR3 protein: CSVEAPQGAETQYF

V gene: TRBV25-1
D gene: .
CDR3 protein: CASSGQSYEQYF

V gene: TRBV20-1
D gene: .
CDR3 protein: CSARNSYEQYF

V gene: TRBV7-3
D gene: TRBD2
CDR3 protein: CASSLAGGDYEQYF

V gene: TRBV15
D gene: .
CDR3 protein: CATSKDSGNQPQHF

V gene: TRBV5-1
D gene: .
CDR3 protein: CASSLGYTYEQYF

V gene: TRBV12-3/TRBV12-4
D gene: .
CDR3 protein: CASSPEGSVNTEAFF

V gene: TRBV12-3/TRBV12-4
D gene: .
CDR3 protein: CASSFRSEGHEQFF

V gene: TRBV5-1
D gene: .
CDR3 protein: CASSLELRKTQYF

V gene: TRBV20-1
D gene: .
CDR3 protein: CSARWDPRGRYEQYF

V gene: TRBV5-1
D gene: TRBD1
CDR3 protein: CASSMDREYEQYF

V gene: TRBV27
D gene: .
CDR3 protein: CASSFQRGIDTQYF

V gene: TRBV25-1
D gene: .
CDR3 protein: CASSEGGTEETQYF

V gene: TRBV10-3
D gene: TRBD1
CDR3 protein: CAIQGTDNEQFF

V gene: TRBV4-2
D gene: .
CDR3 protein: CASSQVWGKNNSPLHF

V gene: TRBV28
D gene: TRBD1
CDR3 protein: CASRLTGAYEQYF

V gene: TRBV20-1
D gene: TRBD1
CDR3 protein: CSAPLTGRTYEQYF

V gene: TRBV7-9
D gene: TRBD1
CDR3 protein: CASSPRDSTGELFF

V gene: TRBV9
D gene: .
CDR3 protein: CASSVLNEQFF

V gene: TRBV29-1
D gene: .
CDR3 protein: CSVEGRAAAKNIQYF